This paragraph covers one T cell receptor (beta chain) sequence. The data were obtained in a study of blood T cell repertoires in COVID-19. Per the germline V gene, CDR1 is SQVTM and CDR2 is ANQGSEA. CDR3 length: 11 amino acids. Trimming pared 7 bases from V and 6 bases from J, leaving 12 bases between. Profiling relied on immunoSEQ multiplex PCR, and the TCRdb table lists in-frame clones only, not all of them. The data contain 120,000 or so clones, about 83% of them singletons. The rearrangement uses TRBV29-1 and TRBJ1-2; D gene ambiguous. The TCR sequence derives from a man in his sixties with acute or convalescent COVID-19. Sequenced: peripheral blood. For the CDR3, the DNA is TGCAGCGGAGATGAAGTGGATGGCTACACCTTC. It translates to CSGDEVDGYTF.